This T cell receptor beta chain was identified during a study of shared clonotypes between healthy human individuals. Study-wide results and limits: Only blood was sampled; tissue repertoires likely differ. About 5% of naive CD4 clonotypes were shared across a handful of donors.

Running of the assay took place at deep level. TCRdb's table, derived via immunoSEQ multiplex PCR, lists solely in-frame clones and lacks some. Of 550,000 to 850,000 clones detected, less than 85% appear once; the ten largest clones hold 1.5% to 2%. The ends were cut back, 2 bases at V and 2 bases at J, with 5 bases in the middle. This CDR3 has 13 amino acids. Germline CDR1 SGHRS, CDR2 YFSETQ. As for this clone: Its antigen remains unidentified.

Sequencing was done on a sample of memory CD4+ T cells sorted from blood. Described subset: CD45RA-negative fraction. The clonotype was recovered from a woman between 25 and 40 years old in good health. V is TRBV5-1 and J is TRBJ2-1; D is unclear. The CDR3 protein is CASSFDPYNEQFF. CDR3 coding DNA: TGCGCCAGCAGCTTTGATCCCTACAATGAGCAGTTCTTC.